The sequence of this T cell receptor (beta chain) was determined in a study of cytotoxic CD8 clonotypes in ibrutinib-treated CLL. The overall study: The subjects consisted of about a dozen relapsed/refractory and roughly 15 treatment-naive individuals, with 17 to 18 IGHV unmutated.

Comment on this clone: What it recognizes is unknown.

Germline loops: CDR1 MNHEY, CDR2 SMNVEV (reference sequence). Losses at the gene ends were 6 bases for V and 5 bases for J; bases not matched to a gene: 20. This CDR3 comprises 19 residues. The repertoire was sequenced with immunoSEQ multiplex PCR; TCRdb's copy has only in-frame clones and lacks some. The sample records tens of thousands of clones, around 55% being singletons. Study-level findings and limits: Clonality climbed at ibrutinib response, then dropped toward baseline at progression. In comparison with age-matched healthy donors, baseline clonality was higher and tracked circulating CD8+ T-cell counts. Public clonotypes proved infrequent, and on treatment they shrank or remained steady.

This specimen was PBMCs, taken after 24 months of ibrutinib treatment. The chain recombines TRBV27 with TRBJ2-5; 11 bases match TRBD1. The sequence was collected from a human donor with chronic lymphocytic leukemia. The DNA for the CDR3 is TGTGCCAGCAGCTCACAAAACCTCGGACAGGGGGCCTTATCGGAGACCCAGTACTTC. Protein: CASSSQNLGQGALSETQYF.